This T cell receptor (beta chain) was recovered during a study of HIV-infected patients and healthy controls. Details on this clonotype: Its antigen is currently unknown.

The CDR3 is made up of 12 amino acids. V was pared by 6 bases and J by 5 bases, with 10 bases between. Study-level points and caveats: During therapy, HIV-associated CDR3s fell significantly in frequency, while CMV-associated CDR3s did not change significantly. Mean usage of eight alpha and eight beta V genes differed significantly in HIV-infected patients versus controls.

Around 500 ng RNA was reverse transcribed with alpha and beta constant-region primers. Alpha and beta chain libraries were made separately by chain-specific third strand synthesis with multiplexing indices. One entry per CDR3 protein results from TCRdb running MiXCR on the 5' RACE reads. The table records about 17,000 distinct CDR3 sequences, 5.5% of them present only once. The repertoire came from unfractionated whole blood and reflected all unsorted peripheral T cells. The sequence was obtained from an adult in good health. The chain recombines TRBV12-3 or TRBV12-4 with TRBJ1-2; no reliable D call. The sequenced sample was blood. CDR3 sequence reads: CASSPQIYGYTF. In DNA, the CDR3 is TGTGCCAGCAGCCCACAGATATATGGCTACACCTTC.